Given below is one TCR beta chain in context. The target antigen is unknown. Treatment of patients with chemo-refractory metastatic non-small-cell lung cancer consisted of focal radiation plus CTLA-4 blockade with ipilimumab. This CDR3 is built from 16 residues. The germline V gene has CDR1 SGHRS and CDR2 YFSETQ. J was trimmed by 0 bases and V by 4 bases; bases with no gene match: 7. These data are taken from a study of radiotherapy plus CTLA-4 blockade in lung cancer. Overall study: Objective response rate was more than 15%; disease control rate, approximately 33%. Regarding the study as a whole: The best predictor of response was reported to be early blood T cell clone dynamics, with interferon-beta.

Generated by immunoSEQ multiplex PCR, the TCRdb table keeps only in-frame clones and is missing some. The sample lists about 91,000 clones, about two thirds occurring once. This sequence was found in a human donor with non-small cell lung cancer that progressed on radiotherapy plus ipilimumab. Sequenced material: peripheral blood, taken from a patient treated with radiotherapy plus ipilimumab. The V and J genes are TRBV5-1 and TRBJ2-3, with TRBD1 matching over 8 bases. The CDR3 reads CASSPQGASSTDTQYF. For the CDR3, the DNA is TGCGCCAGCAGCCCTCAGGGGGCATCTAGCACAGATACGCAGTATTTT.